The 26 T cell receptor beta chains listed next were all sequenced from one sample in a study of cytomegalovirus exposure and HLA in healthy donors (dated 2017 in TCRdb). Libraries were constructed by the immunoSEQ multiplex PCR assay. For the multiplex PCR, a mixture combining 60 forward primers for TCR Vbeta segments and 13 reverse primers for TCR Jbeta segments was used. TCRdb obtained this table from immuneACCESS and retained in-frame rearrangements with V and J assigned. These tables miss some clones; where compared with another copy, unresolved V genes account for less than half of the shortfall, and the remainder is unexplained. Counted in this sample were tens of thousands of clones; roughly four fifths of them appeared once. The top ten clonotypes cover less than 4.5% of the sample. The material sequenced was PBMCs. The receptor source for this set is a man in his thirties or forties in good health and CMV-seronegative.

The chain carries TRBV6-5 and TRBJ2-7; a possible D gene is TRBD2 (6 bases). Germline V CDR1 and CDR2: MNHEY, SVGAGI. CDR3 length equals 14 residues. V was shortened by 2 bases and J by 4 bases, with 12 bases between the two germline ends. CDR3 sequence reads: CASSYRGDGYEQYF. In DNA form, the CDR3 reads TGTGCCAGCAGTTACCGCGGGGACGGGTACGAGCAGTACTTC.

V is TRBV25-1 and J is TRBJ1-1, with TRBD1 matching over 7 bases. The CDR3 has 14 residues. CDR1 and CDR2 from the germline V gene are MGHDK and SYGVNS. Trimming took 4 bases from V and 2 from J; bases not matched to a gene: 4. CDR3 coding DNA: TGTGCCAGCAGTGGGACAGGACATAACACTGAAGCTTTCTTT. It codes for CASSGTGHNTEAFF.

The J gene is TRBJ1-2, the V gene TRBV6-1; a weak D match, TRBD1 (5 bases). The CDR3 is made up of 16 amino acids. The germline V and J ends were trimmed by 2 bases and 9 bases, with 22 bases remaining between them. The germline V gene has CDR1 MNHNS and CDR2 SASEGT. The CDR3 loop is CASSETAGFPPARYTF. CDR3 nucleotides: TGTGCCAGCAGTGAAACGGCAGGGTTTCCCCCGGCCCGCTACACCTTC.

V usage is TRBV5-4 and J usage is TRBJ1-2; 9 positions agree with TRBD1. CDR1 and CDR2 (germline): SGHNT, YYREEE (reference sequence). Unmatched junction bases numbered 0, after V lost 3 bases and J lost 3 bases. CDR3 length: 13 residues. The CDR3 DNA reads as TGTGCCAGCAGCTGGGACAGGGACTATGGCTACACCTTC. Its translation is CASSWDRDYGYTF.

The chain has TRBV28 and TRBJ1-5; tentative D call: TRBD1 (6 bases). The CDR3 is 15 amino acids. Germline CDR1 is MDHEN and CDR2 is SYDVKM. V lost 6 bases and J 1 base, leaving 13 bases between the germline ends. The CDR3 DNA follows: TGTGCCAGCAGGTGGACTCAGGGGAGCAATCAGCCCCAGCATTTT. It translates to CASRWTQGSNQPQHF.

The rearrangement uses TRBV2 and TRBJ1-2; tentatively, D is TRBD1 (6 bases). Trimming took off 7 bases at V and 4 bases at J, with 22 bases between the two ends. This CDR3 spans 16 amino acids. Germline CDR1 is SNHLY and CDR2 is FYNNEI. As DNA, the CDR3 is TGTGCCAGCACCGGACAGTCTGTAATAACGGGCTATGGCTACACCTTC. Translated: CASTGQSVITGYGYTF.

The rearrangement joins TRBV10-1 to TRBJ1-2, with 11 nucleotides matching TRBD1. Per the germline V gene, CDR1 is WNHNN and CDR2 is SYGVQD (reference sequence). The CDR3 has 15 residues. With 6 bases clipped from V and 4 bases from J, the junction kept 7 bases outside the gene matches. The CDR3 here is CASRLSGTGGYGYTF. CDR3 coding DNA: TGCGCCAGCAGGCTATCCGGGACAGGGGGCTATGGCTACACCTTC.

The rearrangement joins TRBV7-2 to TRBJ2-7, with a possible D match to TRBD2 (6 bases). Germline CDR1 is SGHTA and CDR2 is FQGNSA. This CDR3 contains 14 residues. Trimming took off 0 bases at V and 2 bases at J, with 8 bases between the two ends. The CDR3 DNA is TGTGCCAGCAGCTTAGCTGGAGGGCCCTACGAGCAGTACTTC. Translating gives CASSLAGGPYEQYF. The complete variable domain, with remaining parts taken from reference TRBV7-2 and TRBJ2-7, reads GAGVSQSPSNKVTEKGKDVELRCDPISGHTALYWYRQSLGQGLEFLIYFQGNSAPDKSGLPSDRFSAERTGGSVSTLTIQRTQQEDSAVYLCASSLAGGPYEQYFGPGTRLTVT.

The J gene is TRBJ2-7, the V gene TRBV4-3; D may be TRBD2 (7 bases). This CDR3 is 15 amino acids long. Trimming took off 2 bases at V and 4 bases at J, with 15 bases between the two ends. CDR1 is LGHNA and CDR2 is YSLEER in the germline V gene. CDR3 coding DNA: TGCGCCAGCAGCCAAAAATTAGGGGGGGCGTACGAGCAGTACTTC. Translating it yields CASSQKLGGAYEQYF.

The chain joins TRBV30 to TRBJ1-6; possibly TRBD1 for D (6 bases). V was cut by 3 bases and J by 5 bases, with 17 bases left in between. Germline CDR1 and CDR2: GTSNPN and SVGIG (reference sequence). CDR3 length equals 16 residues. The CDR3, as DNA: TGTGCCTGGAGCCCCTACAGGGTTTCGGATAATTCACCCCTCCACTTT. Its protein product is CAWSPYRVSDNSPLHF.

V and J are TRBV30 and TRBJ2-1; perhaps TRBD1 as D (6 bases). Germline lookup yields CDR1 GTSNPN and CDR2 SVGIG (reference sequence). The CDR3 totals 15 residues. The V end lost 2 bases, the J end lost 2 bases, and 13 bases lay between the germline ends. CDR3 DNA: TGTGCCTGGAGTCCACCAGGGGCTACCTACAATGAGCAGTTCTTC. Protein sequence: CAWSPPGATYNEQFF.

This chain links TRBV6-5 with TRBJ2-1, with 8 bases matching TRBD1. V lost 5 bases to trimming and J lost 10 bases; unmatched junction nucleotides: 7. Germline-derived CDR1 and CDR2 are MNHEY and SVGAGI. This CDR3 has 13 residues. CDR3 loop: CASSERGQEEQFF. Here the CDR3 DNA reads TGTGCCAGCAGTGAGAGGGGACAGGAGGAGCAGTTCTTC.

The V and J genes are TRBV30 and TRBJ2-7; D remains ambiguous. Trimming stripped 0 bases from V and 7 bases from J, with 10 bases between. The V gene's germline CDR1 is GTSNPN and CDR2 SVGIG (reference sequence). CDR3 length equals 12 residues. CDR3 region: CAWSVWASEQYF. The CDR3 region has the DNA TGTGCCTGGAGTGTCTGGGCCTCAGAGCAGTACTTC.

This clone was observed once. CDR3 sequence: CASSVGGRTGELFF. CDR3 in DNA: TGTGCCAGCAGTGTCGGCGGGAGGACCGGGGAGCTGTTTTTT. This chain joins TRBV2 and TRBJ2-2; TRBD2 agrees at 8 bases. Germline CDR1 SNHLY, CDR2 FYNNEI. V trimming: 4 bases; J trimming: 5 bases; junction bases outside the gene matches: 3. There are 14 residues in the CDR3. The complete variable domain, with remaining parts taken from reference TRBV2 and TRBJ2-2, reads EPEVTQTPSHQVTQMGQEVILRCVPISNHLYFYWYRQILGQKVEFLVSFYNNEISEKSEIFDDQFSVERPDGSNFTLKIRSTKLEDSAMYFCASSVGGRTGELFFGEGSRLTVL.

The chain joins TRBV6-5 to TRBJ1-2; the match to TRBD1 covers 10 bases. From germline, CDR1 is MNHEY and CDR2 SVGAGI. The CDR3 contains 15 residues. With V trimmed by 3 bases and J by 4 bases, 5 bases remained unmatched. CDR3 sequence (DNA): TGTGCCAGCAGTTATGGACAGGGGGTAGGCTATGGCTACACCTTC. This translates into CASSYGQGVGYGYTF.

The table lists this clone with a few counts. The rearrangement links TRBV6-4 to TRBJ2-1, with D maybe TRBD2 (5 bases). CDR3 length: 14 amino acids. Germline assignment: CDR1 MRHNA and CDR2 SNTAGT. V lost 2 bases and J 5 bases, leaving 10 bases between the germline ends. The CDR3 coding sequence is TGTGCCAGCAGTGACCGGGGTTTTAACAATGAGCAGTTCTTC. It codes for CASSDRGFNNEQFF.

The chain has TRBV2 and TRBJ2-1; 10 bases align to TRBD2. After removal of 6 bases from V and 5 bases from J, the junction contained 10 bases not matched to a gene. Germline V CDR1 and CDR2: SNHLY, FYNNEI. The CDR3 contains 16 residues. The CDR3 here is CASRSLGLAVHNEQFF. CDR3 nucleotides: TGTGCCAGCAGATCTTTAGGACTAGCGGTTCACAATGAGCAGTTCTTC.

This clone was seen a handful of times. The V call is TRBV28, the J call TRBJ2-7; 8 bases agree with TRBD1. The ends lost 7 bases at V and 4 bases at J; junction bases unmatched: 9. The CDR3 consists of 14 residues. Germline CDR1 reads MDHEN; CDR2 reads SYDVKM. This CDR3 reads CASISGQGAYEQYF. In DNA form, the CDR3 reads TGTGCCAGCATTTCAGGGCAGGGGGCTTACGAGCAGTACTTC.

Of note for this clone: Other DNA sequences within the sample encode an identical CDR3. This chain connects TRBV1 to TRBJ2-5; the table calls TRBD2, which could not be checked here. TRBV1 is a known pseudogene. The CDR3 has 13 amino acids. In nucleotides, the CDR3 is TGCACCAGCAGCCATTCCTCGCGGGAGACCCAGTACTTC. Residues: CTSSHSSRETQYF.

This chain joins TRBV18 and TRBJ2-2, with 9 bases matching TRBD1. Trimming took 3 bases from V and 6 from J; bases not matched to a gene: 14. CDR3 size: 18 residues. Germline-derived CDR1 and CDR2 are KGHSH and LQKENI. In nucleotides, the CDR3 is TGTGCCAGCTCACCTTTCCCCTCGGGACAGGGTTTCGCCGGGGAGCTGTTTTTT. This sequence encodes CASSPFPSGQGFAGELFF.

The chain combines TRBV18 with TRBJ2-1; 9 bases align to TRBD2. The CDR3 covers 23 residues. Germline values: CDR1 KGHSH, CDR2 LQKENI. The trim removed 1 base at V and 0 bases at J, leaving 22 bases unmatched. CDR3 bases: TGTGCCAGCTCACCACGTCCCGTTTCTCTCCTGGGGGGTAGCGGGAGCTCCTACAATGAGCAGTTCTTC. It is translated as CASSPRPVSLLGGSGSSYNEQFF.

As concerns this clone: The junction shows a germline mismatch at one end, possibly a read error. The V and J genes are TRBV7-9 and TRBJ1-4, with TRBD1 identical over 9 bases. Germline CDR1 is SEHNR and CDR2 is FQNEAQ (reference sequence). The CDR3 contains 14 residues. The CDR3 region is CSSSRTGDEEKLFF. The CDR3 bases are TGTTCCAGCAGCCGGACAGGGGATGAGGAAAAACTGTTTTTT.

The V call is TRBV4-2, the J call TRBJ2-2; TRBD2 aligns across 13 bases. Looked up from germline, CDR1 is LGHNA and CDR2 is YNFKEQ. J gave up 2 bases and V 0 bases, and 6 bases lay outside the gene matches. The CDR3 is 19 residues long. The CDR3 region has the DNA TGTGCCAGCAGCCAAGAGGTGTGGACTAGCGGGGGTAACACCGGGGAGCTGTTTTTT. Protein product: CASSQEVWTSGGNTGELFF.

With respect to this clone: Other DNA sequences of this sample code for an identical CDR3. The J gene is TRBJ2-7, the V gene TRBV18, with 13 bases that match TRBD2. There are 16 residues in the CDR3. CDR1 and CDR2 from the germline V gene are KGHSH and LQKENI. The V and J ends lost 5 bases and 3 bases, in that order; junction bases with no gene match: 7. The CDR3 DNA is TGTGCCAGCTCAATTGTCGGACTAGCGGGAGTCTACGAGCAGTACTTC. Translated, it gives CASSIVGLAGVYEQYF.

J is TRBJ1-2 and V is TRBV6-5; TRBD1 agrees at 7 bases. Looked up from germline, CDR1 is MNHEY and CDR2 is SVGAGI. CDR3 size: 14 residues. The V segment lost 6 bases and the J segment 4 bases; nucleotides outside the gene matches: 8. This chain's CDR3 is CASSRTGVGYGYTF. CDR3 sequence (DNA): TGTGCCAGCAGCCGAACAGGGGTCGGCTATGGCTACACCTTC.

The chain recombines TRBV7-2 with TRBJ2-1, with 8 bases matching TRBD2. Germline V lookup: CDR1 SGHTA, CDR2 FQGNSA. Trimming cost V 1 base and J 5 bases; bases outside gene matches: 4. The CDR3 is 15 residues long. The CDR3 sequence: CASSLGAGAHNEQFF. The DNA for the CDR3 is TGTGCCAGCAGCTTAGGAGCGGGAGCTCACAATGAGCAGTTCTTC.